These T cell receptor beta chains were read from a single sample in a study of Ad26.COV2.S vaccination and SARS-CoV-2 variants. Sequencing was performed with immunoSEQ multiplex PCR; in TCRdb, only in-frame clones are kept and a portion is missing. The sample includes fewer than 100,000 clones, approximately 86% seen only once; the top ten take more than 15%. The sample in question was peripheral blood, obtained after recovery from COVID-19. The receptors were sampled from a human donor who had recovered from COVID-19. CDR3s include the opening cysteine and the closing phenylalanine or tryptophan. The D gene is left open where the match is weak. Only part of the rows carry a size: once, few, many, or a class if the clone is expanded.

J gene,CDR3 length,clone size,D gene,V gene,CDR3 DNA,CDR3 protein
TRBJ2-7,16,-,TRBD2,TRBV18,TGTGCCAGCTCACTCCAAGGGACTAGCGGAACCTACGAGCAGTACTTC,CASSLQGTSGTYEQYF
TRBJ2-7,14,-,-,TRBV11-3,TGTGCCAGCAGCTTAGACCAGGCGGTGGACGAGCAGTACTTC,CASSLDQAVDEQYF
TRBJ1-1,15,-,-,TRBV7-2,TGTGCCAGCAGCCCGCTGCAGGGGTGGGGGACTGAAGCTTTCTTT,CASSPLQGWGTEAFF
TRBJ1-3,15,-,-,TRBV7-3,TGTGCCAGCAGCCCGACAGGAGTCTCTGGAAACACCATATATTTT,CASSPTGVSGNTIYF
TRBJ2-3,10,-,-,TRBV12-3/TRBV12-4,TGTGCCAGCAGTCCAGATACGCAGTATTTT,CASSPDTQYF
TRBJ2-3,13,-,-,TRBV3-1/TRBV3-2,TGTGCCAGCAGCCAAGCGGGAGCTTCAGCGCAGTATTTT,CASSQAGASAQYF
TRBJ2-7,17,-,-,TRBV21-1,TGTGCCAGCAGCCACCGAGATCCGGACCTTAATCGGTACGAGCAGTACTTC,CASSHRDPDLNRYEQYF
TRBJ2-5,14,-,-,TRBV28,TGTGCCAGCAGTTTTCAGGACTGGGGCAGGACCCAGTACTTC,CASSFQDWGRTQYF
TRBJ1-3,12,-,-,TRBV12-3/TRBV12-4,TGTGCCAGCAGTTTTTCGGGAAACACCATATATTTT,CASSFSGNTIYF
TRBJ1-5,14,-,-,TRBV7-9,TGTGCCAGCAGCCCTTCAGGGGACAATCAGCCCCAGCATTTT,CASSPSGDNQPQHF
TRBJ2-1,17,-,-,TRBV5-1,TGCGCCAGCAGCTTGGAACGTGGCGGAATATACCACAATGAGCAGTTCTTC,CASSLERGGIYHNEQFF
TRBJ2-3,13,-,-,TRBV11-2,TGTGCCAGCAGCCCCTACACCGATGGTACGCAGTATTTT,CASSPYTDGTQYF
TRBJ2-1,15,-,TRBD2,TRBV20-1,TGCAGTGCTAGTTCCGTAATAGCGGGAGGCAATGAGCAGTTCTTC,CSASSVIAGGNEQFF
TRBJ2-7,14,once,-,TRBV7-9,TGTGCCAGCAGCTTTAGTTACGGGTCCTACGAGCAGTACTTC,CASSFSYGSYEQYF
TRBJ2-1,13,once,-,TRBV6-5,TGTGCCAGCAGTTTTAGGCTTTACAATGAGCAGTTCTTC,CASSFRLYNEQFF
TRBJ2-3,14,-,-,TRBV18,TGTGCCAGCTCACCACTAGGAGTTACAGATACGCAGTATTTT,CASSPLGVTDTQYF
TRBJ2-1,13,-,TRBD2,TRBV5-4,TGTGCCAGCAGCCGGCGGGAGACTCCTACCCAGTTCTTC,CASSRRETPTQFF
TRBJ1-4,12,-,-,TRBV29-1,TGCAGCGTCGGGGGAAGGGATGAAAAACTGTTTTTT,CSVGGRDEKLFF
TRBJ1-2,12,-,-,TRBV7-2,TGTGCCAGCAGCCCGGCGGTGAGCGGCTACACCTTC,CASSPAVSGYTF
TRBJ1-2,16,-,TRBD1,TRBV19,TGTGCCAGTAGTATAGATCAAGGAGGACAGGTATGGGGCTACACCTTC,CASSIDQGGQVWGYTF
TRBJ2-7,11,-,-,TRBV20-1,TGCAGTGCCCAGACAGGCTACGAGCAGTACTTC,CSAQTGYEQYF
TRBJ2-5,13,-,TRBD1,TRBV18,TGTGCCAGCTCACCGGGACAGGGAGAGACCCAGTACTTC,CASSPGQGETQYF
TRBJ2-5,14,once,-,TRBV10-2,TGCGCCAGCAGGGAGGCCCTAAATGGAGAGACCCAGTACTTC,CASREALNGETQYF
TRBJ2-1,13,-,-,TRBV24-1,TGTGCCACCAGTAAGCAGGGATACAATGAGCAGTTCTTC,CATSKQGYNEQFF
TRBJ1-2,15,-,-,TRBV18,TGTGCCAGCTCATACGAACAGGGTGTAGTCTATGGCTACACCTTC,CASSYEQGVVYGYTF
TRBJ1-1,12,-,-,TRBV19,TGTGCCAGTGATACGGGTCACACTGAAGCTTTCTTT,CASDTGHTEAFF
TRBJ1-1,12,-,-,TRBV19,TGTGCCAGTAGTAGTAGACAGGCGGGAGCTTTCTTT,CASSSRQAGAFF
TRBJ1-5,15,once,TRBD1,TRBV6-5,TGTGCCAGCAGTCCAATGGGACAGGTTAATCAGCCCCAGCATTTT,CASSPMGQVNQPQHF
TRBJ2-1,13,-,-,TRBV19,TGTGCCAGTAACTGGGGGGAGCGGAATGAGCAGTTCTTC,CASNWGERNEQFF
TRBJ2-3,16,-,TRBD2,TRBV9,TGTGCCAGCAGCGTAGGAACTAGCGGGAGTTCAGATACGCAGTATTTT,CASSVGTSGSSDTQYF
TRBJ2-1,16,-,TRBD2,TRBV5-4,TGTGCCAGCAGCTTGTCATCCAGCGGGAGAGGTCGGGAGCAGTTCTTC,CASSLSSSGRGREQFF
TRBJ2-1,16,-,-,TRBV7-3,TGTGCCAGCAGCTTAGGGCCAGCCGTCTCCTACAATGAGCAGTTCTTC,CASSLGPAVSYNEQFF
TRBJ1-4,15,-,TRBD1,TRBV5-1,TGCGCCAGCAGCTTGCGGCAGGGGGCGGGTGAAAAACTGTTTTTT,CASSLRQGAGEKLFF
TRBJ2-3,14,-,-,TRBV19,TGTGCCAGTAGTGACGGGAGAATCACAGATACGCAGTATTTT,CASSDGRITDTQYF
TRBJ2-1,18,-,-,TRBV5-1,TGCGCCAGCAGCTTGTCTATCGCTTGGGGAAAAGCCTACAATGAGCAGTTCTTC,CASSLSIAWGKAYNEQFF
TRBJ1-1,14,-,-,TRBV7-2,TGTGCCAGCAGCCAGGAGGGGGAGAACACTGAAGCTTTCTTT,CASSQEGENTEAFF
TRBJ1-2,15,-,-,TRBV7-9,TGTGCCAGCAGCCGGCCCTCGGAGGGTAACTATGGCTACACCTTC,CASSRPSEGNYGYTF
TRBJ2-3,14,-,-,TRBV21-1,TGTGCCAGCAGCAAACTAGCGGGAAAACCTACGCAGTATTTT,CASSKLAGKPTQYF
TRBJ1-1,12,-,-,TRBV7-8,TGTGCCAGCAGCCACGGGGACACTGAAGCTTTCTTT,CASSHGDTEAFF
TRBJ1-1,13,-,-,TRBV7-2,TGTGCCAGCAACGAACAGGGATCCACTGAAGCTTTCTTT,CASNEQGSTEAFF
TRBJ1-1,15,-,TRBD1,TRBV7-8,TGTGCCAGCAGCTTAGTCGGACAGGGAGGGAATGAAGCTTTCTTT,CASSLVGQGGNEAFF
TRBJ2-1,17,-,TRBD2,TRBV27,TGTGCCAGCAGTTTATCTAGGAGCGGGAGGATTTTGAGTGAGCAGTTCTTC,CASSLSRSGRILSEQFF
TRBJ2-1,15,-,TRBD2,TRBV7-2,TGTGCCAGCAGCTTTACTAGCGGAGAATACAATGAGCAGTTCTTC,CASSFTSGEYNEQFF
TRBJ1-2,16,-,TRBD1,TRBV7-2,TGTGCCAGCAGCTTAGCCCCGGGACAGGGGAGCTATGGCTACACCTTC,CASSLAPGQGSYGYTF